The 10 T cell receptor beta chains below all came from one sample that was sequenced in a study of graft-versus-host responses after intestinal transplantation. These receptors have no known antigen. Sequencing used immunoSEQ multiplex PCR; TCRdb keeps in-frame clones, though not all of them. The sample records about 100,000 clones, roughly 84% being singletons. The sequences come from unstimulated CD4+ T cells sorted from spleen or lymph node cells, collected before transplant. These TCRs come from a human donor who was the organ donor for an intestinal transplant.

Only a few counts were recorded for this clone. This chain joins TRBV10-3 and TRBJ2-7; D is unclear. The V gene's germline CDR1 is ENHRY and CDR2 SYGVKD. V was trimmed by 2 bases and J by 5 bases, leaving 4 bases between them. The length of the CDR3 is 11 residues. In nucleotides, the CDR3 is TGTGCCATCAGTGAGACGCACGAGCAGTACTTC. Translation: CAISETHEQYF.

The V gene is TRBV5-1, the J gene TRBJ2-7, with D perhaps TRBD2 (6 bases). CDR1 and CDR2 (germline): SGHRS, YFSETQ. V lost 4 bases and J 3 bases, leaving 20 bases between the germline ends. CDR3 length: 16 residues. The CDR3 DNA reads TGCGCCAGCAGCCTGATCCCGGGAGCCGTCGGCTACGAGCAGTACTTC. The encoded protein is CASSLIPGAVGYEQYF.

This sequence joins TRBV6-1 and TRBJ1-2; D ambiguous. The V gene's germline CDR1 is MNHNS and CDR2 SASEGT. Deletions cut 3 bases from V and 4 bases from J, with 9 bases between. The CDR3 spans 13 residues. The CDR3 sequence: CASSEADLYGYTF. In DNA form, the CDR3 reads TGTGCCAGCAGTGAGGCAGATCTCTATGGCTACACCTTC.

This chain uses TRBV19 with TRBJ1-5, with a weak D call TRBD1 (5 bases). The CDR3 totals 18 residues. V was cut by 7 bases and J by 0 bases, with 22 bases left in between. The germline V gene has CDR1 LNHDA and CDR2 SQIVND (reference sequence). As DNA, the CDR3 is TGTGCCAGTACCCCCCAGCCGCCCAGGGCTCTTAGCAATCAGCCCCAGCATTTT. Residues: CASTPQPPRALSNQPQHF.

This rearrangement joins TRBV19 to TRBJ2-2; 12 nucleotides align to TRBD2. Germline CDR1 LNHDA, CDR2 SQIVND (reference sequence). This CDR3 spans 18 amino acids. With 0 bases clipped from V and 0 bases from J, the junction kept 2 bases outside the gene matches. The CDR3 DNA reads as TGTGCCAGTAGTATAGAACTAGCGGGGGGCGCGAACACCGGGGAGCTGTTTTTT. It encodes CASSIELAGGANTGELFF.

The chain uses TRBV27 and TRBJ2-1; the match to TRBD2 covers 15 bases. Germline CDR1 reads MNHEY; CDR2 reads SMNVEV (reference sequence). CDR3 length equals 19 residues. J lost 7 bases, V lost 6 bases, and 16 bases had no gene match. The CDR3: CASRKRAWTSGGAENEQFF. The CDR3 DNA reads TGTGCCAGCAGGAAGAGAGCCTGGACTAGCGGGGGGGCTGAGAATGAGCAGTTCTTC.

This clone was counted once. The chain combines TRBV28 with TRBJ1-4; tentative D call: TRBD1 (5 bases). Germline V gene data show CDR1 as MDHEN and CDR2 as SYDVKM. V shed 3 bases and J shed 5 bases, with 13 bases lying between them. The CDR3 extends over 15 amino acids. CDR3 nucleotides: TGTGCCAGCAGTTTGTTTGGGAGGGACAATGAAAAACTGTTTTTT. The encoded protein is CASSLFGRDNEKLFF.

The chain uses TRBV5-1 and TRBJ1-3, with D perhaps matching TRBD1 (5 bases). This CDR3 has 17 residues. Trimming removed 0 bases at V and 0 bases at J, with 13 bases between. Per the germline V gene, CDR1 is SGHRS and CDR2 is YFSETQ. The CDR3 protein is CASSLVGQGVSGNTIYF. The CDR3, as DNA: TGCGCCAGCAGCTTGGTTGGCCAGGGCGTCTCTGGAAACACCATATATTTT.

This clone appeared once. This rearrangement joins TRBV10-1 to TRBJ2-7, with D possibly being TRBD2 (5 bases). The ends were cut back, 2 bases at V and 3 bases at J, with 8 bases in the middle. This CDR3 spans 13 amino acids. From germline, CDR1 is WNHNN and CDR2 SYGVQD (reference sequence). CDR3 residues: CASSEAGGYEQYF. CDR3 nucleotide sequence: TGCGCCAGCAGTGAGGCTGGAGGCTACGAGCAGTACTTC.

The J gene is TRBJ2-5, the V gene TRBV7-3; D may be TRBD2 (5 bases). The CDR3 spans 15 residues. Trimming left V 3 bases short and J 2 bases short, with 13 bases between. Germline assignment: CDR1 SGHTA and CDR2 FQGTGA. The CDR3 nucleotides are TGTGCCAGCAGCTTCGTCCGGGGTGAACAAGAGACCCAGTACTTC. This encodes CASSFVRGEQETQYF.